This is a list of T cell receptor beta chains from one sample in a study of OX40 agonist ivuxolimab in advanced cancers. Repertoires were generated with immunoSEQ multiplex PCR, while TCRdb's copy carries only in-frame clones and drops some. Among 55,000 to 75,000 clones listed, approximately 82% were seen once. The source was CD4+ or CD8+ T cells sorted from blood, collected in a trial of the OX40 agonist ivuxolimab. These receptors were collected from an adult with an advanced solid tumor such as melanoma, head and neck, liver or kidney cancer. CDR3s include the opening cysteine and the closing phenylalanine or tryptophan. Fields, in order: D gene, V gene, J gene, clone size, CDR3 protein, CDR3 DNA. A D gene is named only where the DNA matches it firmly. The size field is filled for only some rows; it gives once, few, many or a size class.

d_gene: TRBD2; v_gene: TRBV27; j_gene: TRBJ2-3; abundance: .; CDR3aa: CASSAELAGLSADTQYF; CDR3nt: TGTGCCAGCAGTGCAGAACTAGCGGGGCTGTCAGCAGATACGCAGTATTTT
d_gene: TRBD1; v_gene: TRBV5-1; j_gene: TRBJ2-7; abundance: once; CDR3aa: CASGDRGTYEQYF; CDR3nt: TGCGCCAGCGGGGACAGGGGGACCTACGAGCAGTACTTC
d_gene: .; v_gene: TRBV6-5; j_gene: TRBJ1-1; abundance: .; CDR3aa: CASSSHGGDEAFF; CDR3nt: TGTGCCAGCAGTTCCCATGGGGGGGATGAAGCTTTCTTT
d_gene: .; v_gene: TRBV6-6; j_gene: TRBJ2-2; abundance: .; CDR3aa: CASSLIGAGELFF; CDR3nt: TGTGCCAGCAGCCTAATAGGCGCCGGGGAGCTGTTTTTT
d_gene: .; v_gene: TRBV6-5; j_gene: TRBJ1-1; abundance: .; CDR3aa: CASSFMTGGTTEAFF; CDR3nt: TGTGCCAGCAGTTTTATGACAGGTGGGACCACTGAAGCTTTCTTT
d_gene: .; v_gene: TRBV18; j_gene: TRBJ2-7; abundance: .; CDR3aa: CASSPSSPQGGQYF; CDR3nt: TGTGCCAGCTCACCATCTTCCCCGCAAGGAGGGCAGTACTTC
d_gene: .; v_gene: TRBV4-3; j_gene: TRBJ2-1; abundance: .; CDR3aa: CASSQGAFASSYNEQFF; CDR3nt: TGCGCCAGCAGCCAAGGGGCGTTCGCCAGCTCCTACAATGAGCAGTTCTTC
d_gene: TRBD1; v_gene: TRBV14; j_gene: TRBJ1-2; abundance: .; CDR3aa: CASRVGQGKNYGYTF; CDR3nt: TGTGCCAGCAGGGTTGGACAGGGGAAGAACTATGGCTACACCTTC
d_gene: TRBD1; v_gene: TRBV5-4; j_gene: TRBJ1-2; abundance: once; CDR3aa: CASSPDRDYGYTF; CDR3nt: TGTGCCAGCAGTCCAGACAGGGACTATGGCTACACCTTC
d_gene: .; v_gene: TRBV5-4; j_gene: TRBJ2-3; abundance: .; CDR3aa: CASSYRDGSTDTQYF; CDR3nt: TGTGCCAGCAGTTATCGGGACGGTTCCACAGATACGCAGTATTTT
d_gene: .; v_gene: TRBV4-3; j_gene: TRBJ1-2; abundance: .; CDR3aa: CASSQEGSYGYTF; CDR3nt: TGCGCCAGCAGCCAAGAGGGGAGCTATGGCTACACCTTC
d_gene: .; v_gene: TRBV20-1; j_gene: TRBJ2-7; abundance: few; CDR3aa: CSASSGLEQYF; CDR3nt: TGCAGTGCTAGTTCTGGGCTCGAGCAGTACTTC
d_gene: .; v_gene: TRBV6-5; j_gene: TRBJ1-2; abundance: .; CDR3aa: CASSAPGLPYGYTF; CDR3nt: TGTGCCAGCAGTGCGCCGGGACTTCCTTATGGCTACACCTTC
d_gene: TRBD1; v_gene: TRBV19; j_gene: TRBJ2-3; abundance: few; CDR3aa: CASSIFGQGADTQYF; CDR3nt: TGTGCCAGTAGTATATTCGGGCAGGGGGCAGATACGCAGTATTTT
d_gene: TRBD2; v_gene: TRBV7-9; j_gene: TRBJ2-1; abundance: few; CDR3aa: CASSTRLADNEQFF; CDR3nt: TGTGCCAGCAGCACTAGACTAGCCGACAATGAGCAGTTCTTC
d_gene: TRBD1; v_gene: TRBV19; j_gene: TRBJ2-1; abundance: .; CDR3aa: CASSTYQGANEQFF; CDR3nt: TGTGCCAGTAGTACTTATCAGGGGGCCAATGAGCAGTTCTTC
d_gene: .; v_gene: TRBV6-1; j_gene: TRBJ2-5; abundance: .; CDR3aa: CASSVSGVGTQYF; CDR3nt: TGTGCCAGCAGTGTCTCGGGAGTGGGGACCCAGTACTTC
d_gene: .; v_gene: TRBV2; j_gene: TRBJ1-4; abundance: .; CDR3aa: CASRGGRGLPEKLFF; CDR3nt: TGTGCCAGCAGGGGGGGTCGGGGACTACCCGAAAAACTGTTTTTT
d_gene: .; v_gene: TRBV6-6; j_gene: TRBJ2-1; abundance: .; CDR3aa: CASSYNGVYNEQFF; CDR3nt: TGTGCCAGCAGTTACAACGGGGTCTACAATGAGCAGTTCTTC
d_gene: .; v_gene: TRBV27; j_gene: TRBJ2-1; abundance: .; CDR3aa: CASSLRWAGIGSYNEQFF; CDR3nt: TGTGCCAGCAGTTTAAGATGGGCAGGGATCGGGTCCTACAATGAGCAGTTCTTC
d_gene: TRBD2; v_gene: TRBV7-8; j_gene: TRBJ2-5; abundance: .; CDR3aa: CASSSGTTQETQYF; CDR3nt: TGTGCCAGCAGCTCCGGGACTACTCAAGAGACCCAGTACTTC
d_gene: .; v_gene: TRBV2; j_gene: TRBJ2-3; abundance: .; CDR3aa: CASSRAGHTDTQYF; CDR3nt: TGTGCCAGCAGTAGGGCGGGGCACACAGATACGCAGTATTTT
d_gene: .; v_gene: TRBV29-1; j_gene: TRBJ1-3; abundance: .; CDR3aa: CSVRGPYSGNTIYF; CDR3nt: TGCAGCGTCCGAGGCCCCTACTCTGGAAACACCATATATTTT
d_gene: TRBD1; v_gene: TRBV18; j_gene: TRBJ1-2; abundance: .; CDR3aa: CASSPRQGAGYTF; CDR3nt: TGTGCCAGCTCACCACGACAGGGGGCTGGCTACACCTTC
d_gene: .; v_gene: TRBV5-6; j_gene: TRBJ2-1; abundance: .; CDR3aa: CASNPGPNNEQFF; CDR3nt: TGTGCCAGCAATCCGGGACCAAACAATGAGCAGTTCTTC
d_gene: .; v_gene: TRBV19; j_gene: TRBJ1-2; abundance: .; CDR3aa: CASRELGRTDNYGYTF; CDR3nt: TGTGCCAGTAGAGAGCTAGGGAGAACAGATAACTATGGCTACACCTTC
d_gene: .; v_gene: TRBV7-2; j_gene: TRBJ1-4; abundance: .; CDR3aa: CASSLNNNEKLFF; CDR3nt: TGTGCCAGCAGCTTGAATAATAATGAAAAACTGTTTTTT
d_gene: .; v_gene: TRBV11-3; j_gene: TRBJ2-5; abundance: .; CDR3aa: CASSFNDQETQYF; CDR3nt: TGTGCCAGCAGCTTCAACGACCAAGAGACCCAGTACTTC
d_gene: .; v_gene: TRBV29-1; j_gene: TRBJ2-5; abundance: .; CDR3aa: CSVEVNLRSETQYF; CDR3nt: TGCAGCGTTGAAGTGAACTTGAGGTCGGAGACCCAGTACTTC
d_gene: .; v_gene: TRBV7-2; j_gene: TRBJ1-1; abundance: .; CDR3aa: CASSFWGQTEAFF; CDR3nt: TGTGCCAGCAGCTTTTGGGGCCAAACTGAAGCTTTCTTT
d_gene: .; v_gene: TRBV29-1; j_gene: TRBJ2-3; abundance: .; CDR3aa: CSVAQQRSTDTQYF; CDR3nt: TGCAGCGTGGCCCAACAGAGATCGACAGATACGCAGTATTTT
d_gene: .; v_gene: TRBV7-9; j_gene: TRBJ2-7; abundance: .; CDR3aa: CASSPHVYEQYF; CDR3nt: TGTGCCAGCAGCCCCCACGTATACGAGCAGTACTTC
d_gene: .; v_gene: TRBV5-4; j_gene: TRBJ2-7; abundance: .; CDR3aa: CASSQERLGAHHEQYF; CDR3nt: TGTGCCAGCAGCCAAGAGCGGCTAGGGGCTCACCACGAGCAGTACTTC
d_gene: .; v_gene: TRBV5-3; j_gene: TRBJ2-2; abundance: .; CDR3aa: CATYGKDGGELFF; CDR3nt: TGTGCCACCTACGGGAAGGACGGTGGGGAGCTGTTTTTT
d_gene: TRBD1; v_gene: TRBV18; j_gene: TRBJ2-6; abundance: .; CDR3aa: CASSAPGTGTAGANVLTF; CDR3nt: TGTGCCAGCTCAGCCCCCGGGACAGGGACAGCTGGGGCCAACGTCCTGACTTTC